Sequencing of this TCR beta chain was carried out in a study of molecular identifiers for immune sequencing clone quantification. Study outcomes and limitations: Clone sizes that are highly expanded could be underestimated when identical TCR molecules share a barcode.

This clonotype has a count of ten or more. Its antigen is currently unknown. Germline V lookup: CDR1 SQVTM, CDR2 ANQGSEA. J gave up 12 bases and V 3 bases, and 7 bases lay outside the gene matches. The CDR3 has 12 amino acids. TCR libraries were built in bulk with a published protocol and specific TCR primers. Each CDR3 protein is one row after TCRdb ran MiXCR on the PCR reads. This sample carries over 300,000 distinct CDR3 sequences, roughly 24% of them seen once, and the ten largest clones take 0.74%. V usage is TRBV29-1 and J usage is TRBJ2-1, with 8 bases identical to TRBD2. What was sequenced was naive CD8+ T cells from blood, with Jurkat cell RNA spiked in. Subset meaning: FACS-sorted CD8+CD4-CCR7+CD45RA+ naive T cells. The receptor was derived from a human donor in good health. Some libraries in this study had Jurkat cell RNA spiked in. In DNA form, the CDR3 reads TGCAGCGTTGACGCGGGGGGCCTAGGGCAGTTCTTC. It translates to CSVDAGGLGQFF.